This TCR beta chain was identified during a study of cytomegalovirus exposure and HLA in healthy donors. Amplification used 60 Vbeta primers and 13 Jbeta primers. The assay was immunoSEQ multiplex PCR, and TCRdb's table has in-frame clones only and misses some. This table has 150,000 to 200,000 clones, just under 80% appearing once. Germline V gene data show CDR1 as SGHDN and CDR2 as FVKESK. The CDR3 spans 15 residues. With 1 base removed from V and 5 bases from J, the gap between germline ends came to 12 bases. The chain carries TRBV14 and TRBJ2-1; no firm D call. The TCR comes from a woman between 25 and 40 years old in good health and CMV-seropositive. Material for sequencing was PBMCs. CDR3 bases: TGTGCCAGCAGCCAAGCTCCTGACGGAGACAATGAGCAGTTCTTC. Translation gives CASSQAPDGDNEQFF.